This is a list of T cell receptor beta chains from one sample in a study of Ad26.COV2.S vaccination and SARS-CoV-2 variants. Clones were sequenced by immunoSEQ multiplex PCR, and TCRdb holds only the in-frame ones, with some missing. This sample carries about 500,000 clones, 89% of them seen once, and the ten largest clones take approximately 1.7%. The specimen comprised peripheral blood, sampled in a trial of Ad26.COV2.S vaccine versus placebo. The source of these receptors is a person aged 18 to 65 who received the Ad26.COV2.S COVID-19 vaccine or a placebo. Both conserved end residues are trimmed from each CDR3.

TRBV2	TRBJ1-2	ASSEVGGKDYGYT
TRBV7-9	TRBJ1-2	ASSLASGAYGYT
TRBV5-6	TRBJ2-5	ASSLNLAKETQY
TRBV10-3	TRBJ1-2	AIRGTEFYGYT
TRBV12-3/TRBV12-4	TRBJ1-4	ASGGVANEKLF
TRBV4-2	TRBJ2-3	ASSQDLAGGTDTQY
TRBV4-1	TRBJ2-3	ASSQEPSGRSTDTQY
TRBV6-5	TRBJ1-3	ASSYSEGRGNTIY
TRBV30	TRBJ2-6	AWTGPGQGSNVLT
TRBV5-6	TRBJ1-5	ASSFLGRNQPQH
TRBV19	TRBJ2-7	ASSPRQGLYEQY
TRBV5-1	TRBJ2-3	ASNRDRGTDTQY
TRBV7-3	TRBJ2-1	ASSLIGGVSSYNEQF
TRBV9	TRBJ2-2	ASGLQGPLGELF
TRBV6-5	TRBJ1-4	ASRIPATNEKLF
TRBV5-1	TRBJ2-1	ASGSQAYNEQF
TRBV7-9	TRBJ2-1	ASSPPRSHLEQF